Listed below are T cell receptor beta chains from one sample, sequenced in a study of cytotoxic CD8 clonotypes in ibrutinib-treated CLL. Assay: immunoSEQ multiplex PCR; the TCRdb copy retains only in-frame clones and omits some. The data hold around 310,000 clones, with just under 80% observed a single time. Sequenced material: PBMCs, taken before ibrutinib treatment. The receptors come from a human donor with chronic lymphocytic leukemia. Each CDR3 is given with its conserved first and last residue. A D gene is named only where the DNA matches it firmly. Rows give clone size only sometimes, using once, few, many, or a class for an expanded clone.

clone size | J gene | D gene | V gene | CDR3 protein | CDR3 DNA
. | TRBJ2-5 | TRBD1 | TRBV10-3 | CATVPETGSRETQYF | TGTGCCACCGTGCCTGAGACAGGGAGTCGAGAGACCCAGTACTTC
. | TRBJ2-5 | . | TRBV7-2 | CASSSSGRLPGSRDQYF | TGTGCCAGCAGCTCCTCGGGTCGTTTGCCGGGATCCCGTGACCAGTACTTC
. | TRBJ2-7 | . | TRBV6-5 | CASSRDSYWSYEQYF | TGTGCCAGCAGTAGGGACTCCTATTGGTCCTACGAGCAGTACTTC
. | TRBJ2-7 | TRBD2 | TRBV7-9 | CASSLRTSGAHEQYF | TGTGCCAGCAGTTTAAGGACTAGCGGAGCCCACGAGCAGTACTTC
. | TRBJ1-6 | TRBD1 | TRBV19 | CASSIGTGYSPLHF | TGTGCCAGTAGTATCGGGACAGGATATTCACCCCTCCACTTT
. | TRBJ2-7 | . | TRBV6-5 | CASSYNGEQYF | TGTGCCAGCAGTTACAACGGCGAGCAGTACTTC
. | TRBJ2-6 | . | TRBV30 | CAWSPGRSGANVLTF | TGTGCCTGGAGTCCTGGGCGGTCTGGGGCCAACGTCCTGACTTTC
. | TRBJ2-1 | TRBD2 | TRBV7-9 | CASSLAGGLAGVYEQFF | TGTGCCAGCAGCTTGGCGGGGGGACTAGCGGGAGTATATGAGCAGTTCTTC
. | TRBJ2-7 | TRBD2 | TRBV18 | CASSPTGGTRYEQYF | TGTGCCAGCTCACCAACGGGAGGGACTCGCTACGAGCAGTACTTC
. | TRBJ2-2 | TRBD1 | TRBV6-5 | CATARDRGFGELFF | TGTGCCACCGCAAGGGACAGGGGGTTCGGGGAGCTGTTTTTT
. | TRBJ2-7 | . | TRBV29-1 | CSVPEQNSYEQYF | TGCAGCGTTCCAGAGCAGAATTCCTACGAGCAGTACTTC
few | TRBJ1-2 | TRBD1 | TRBV9 | CASDDRVYGYTF | TGTGCCAGCGACGACAGGGTCTATGGCTACACCTTC
once | TRBJ1-2 | TRBD1 | TRBV16 | CASSQSTGQGHPYGYTF | TGTGCCAGCAGCCAATCAACTGGACAGGGCCATCCTTATGGCTACACCTTC
. | TRBJ2-1 | TRBD2 | TRBV4-3 | CASSQEFSGRAPHEQFF | TGCGCCAGCAGCCAAGAGTTCAGCGGGAGGGCCCCCCATGAGCAGTTCTTC
few | TRBJ2-2 | . | TRBV5-1 | CASSYTNTGELFF | TGCGCCAGCAGTTATACGAACACCGGGGAGCTGTTTTTT
few | TRBJ2-1 | . | TRBV4-1 | CASSQYNEQFF | TGCGCCAGCAGCCAGTACAATGAGCAGTTCTTC
once | TRBJ2-2 | . | TRBV5-1 | CASRVRGANTGELFF | TGCGCCAGCAGAGTGAGAGGGGCGAACACCGGGGAGCTGTTTTTT
. | TRBJ2-3 | . | TRBV28 | CASSLPPFPTQYF | TGTGCCAGCAGTTTACCCCCTTTCCCTACGCAGTATTTT
. | TRBJ1-5 | . | TRBV7-7 | CASSHPSGGSDQPQHF | TGTGCTAGCAGCCATCCGTCCGGGGGAAGCGATCAGCCCCAGCATTTT
few | TRBJ1-4 | TRBD1 | TRBV5-4 | CASSQTGNEKLFF | TGTGCCAGCAGCCAGACAGGGAATGAAAAACTGTTTTTT
. | TRBJ2-3 | . | TRBV6-5 | CASTRAAVSTDTQYF | TGTGCCAGCACCCGGGCAGCGGTGAGCACAGATACGCAGTATTTT
. | TRBJ2-2 | TRBD1 | TRBV9 | CASSATGFNTGELFF | TGTGCCAGCAGCGCGACAGGGTTTAACACCGGGGAGCTGTTTTTT
. | TRBJ2-7 | . | TRBV6-5 | CASSYSDAYSYEQYF | TGTGCCAGCAGTTACTCTGACGCTTACTCCTACGAGCAGTACTTC
. | TRBJ2-3 | TRBD1 | TRBV18 | CASSTTGPAGTQYF | TGTGCCAGCTCAACGACAGGGCCCGCAGGTACGCAGTATTTT
. | TRBJ2-7 | TRBD1 | TRBV4-3 | CASSQDSGTGTYEQYF | TGCGCCAGCAGCCAAGATTCCGGGACAGGGACCTACGAGCAGTACTTC
few | TRBJ2-7 | . | TRBV21-1 | CASSKPHAGTHTYEQYF | TGTGCCAGCAGCAAACCCCACGCCGGGACTCATACCTACGAGCAGTACTTC
once | TRBJ2-1 | . | TRBV20-1 | CSARINIEQFF | TGCAGTGCCAGAATAAACATTGAGCAGTTCTTC
. | TRBJ2-1 | TRBD2 | TRBV7-2 | CASSGAGAYNEQFF | TGTGCCAGCAGCGGAGCGGGAGCCTACAATGAGCAGTTCTTC
. | TRBJ2-5 | TRBD2 | TRBV5-1 | CASSLKGWEGETQYF | TGCGCCAGCAGCTTGAAGGGCTGGGAGGGAGAGACCCAGTACTTC
once | TRBJ2-7 | . | TRBV28 | CASSYRDTAGYEQYF | TGTGCCAGCAGCTATCGGGACACCGCCGGGTACGAGCAGTACTTC
. | TRBJ2-7 | . | TRBV5-4 | CASSFITATSYEQYF | TGTGCCAGCAGCTTTATAACAGCGACTTCCTACGAGCAGTACTTC
. | TRBJ1-4 | . | TRBV19 | CASSIQGRGDEKLFF | TGTGCCAGTAGTATCCAGGGAAGAGGTGATGAAAAACTGTTTTTT
once | TRBJ1-1 | . | TRBV7-2 | CASSLAGGGNTEAFF | TGTGCCAGCAGCTTAGCGGGGGGTGGGAACACTGAAGCTTTCTTT
. | TRBJ2-2 | . | TRBV7-3 | CASSSGPRLTGELFF | TGTGCCAGCAGCTCGGGACCAAGGCTAACCGGGGAGCTGTTTTTT
. | TRBJ2-5 | TRBD2 | TRBV9 | CASSPSGLAGGTQYF | TGTGCCAGCAGCCCATCGGGACTAGCGGGGGGGACCCAGTACTTC
. | TRBJ2-5 | TRBD1 | TRBV4-1 | CASSHPRTGVVSETQYF | TGCGCCAGCAGCCACCCCAGGACAGGGGTGGTTTCAGAGACCCAGTACTTC
. | TRBJ2-5 | . | TRBV4-3 | CASSQAGGLGGETQYF | TGCGCCAGCAGCCAAGCCGGTGGGTTAGGAGGAGAGACCCAGTACTTC
. | TRBJ1-3 | . | TRBV27 | CASSPSWGGNTIYF | TGTGCCAGCAGTCCCTCGTGGGGTGGAAACACCATATATTTT
. | TRBJ2-5 | TRBD1 | TRBV27 | CASSYFRTGQETQYF | TGTGCCAGCAGTTATTTTCGGACAGGGCAAGAGACCCAGTACTTC
. | TRBJ1-1 | . | TRBV19 | CASRAGTWDTEAFF | TGTGCCAGTAGAGCCGGGACATGGGACACTGAAGCTTTCTTT
. | TRBJ2-7 | . | TRBV4-1 | CASSQDGVSYEQYF | TGCGCCAGCAGCCAAGATGGGGTTTCCTACGAGCAGTACTTC
. | TRBJ2-3 | TRBD2 | TRBV10-3 | CAISDLQASGSRNTQYF | TGTGCCATCAGTGATCTTCAGGCTAGCGGGAGCCGGAATACGCAGTATTTT
. | TRBJ2-2 | TRBD2 | TRBV25-1 | CASRASGSGELFF | TGTGCCAGCAGGGCTAGCGGGAGCGGGGAGCTGTTTTTT
. | TRBJ1-4 | TRBD1 | TRBV4-3 | CASSRGTGKGEKLFF | TGCGCCAGCAGCCGAGGGACAGGGAAGGGGGAAAAACTGTTTTTT
. | TRBJ2-5 | . | TRBV7-9 | CASSLGTVRETQYF | TGTGCCAGCAGCTTAGGGACAGTCAGAGAGACCCAGTACTTC
. | TRBJ2-7 | TRBD2 | TRBV11-2 | CASNYGGAYEQYF | TGTGCCAGCAACTATGGGGGGGCCTACGAGCAGTACTTC
. | TRBJ1-1 | . | TRBV6-5 | CASSRITMNTEAFF | TGTGCCAGCAGCCGGATCACAATGAACACTGAAGCTTTCTTT
. | TRBJ2-5 | TRBD2 | TRBV7-9 | CASSSLAGGPGETQYF | TGTGCCAGCAGCTCGTTAGCGGGAGGGCCTGGAGAGACCCAGTACTTC
. | TRBJ1-1 | . | TRBV7-3 | CASRRQDNTEAFF | TGTGCCAGCAGAAGACAGGATAACACTGAAGCTTTCTTT
. | TRBJ2-7 | . | TRBV19 | CASSFYGSRYEQYF | TGTGCCAGTAGTTTTTATGGATCTAGGTACGAGCAGTACTTC
. | TRBJ2-5 | TRBD1 | TRBV9 | CASSLTGQGWETQYF | TGTGCCAGCAGCCTCACCGGACAGGGCTGGGAGACCCAGTACTTC
. | TRBJ2-7 | TRBD1 | TRBV29-1 | CSVIRQGSYEQYF | TGCAGCGTTATTCGACAGGGATCCTACGAGCAGTACTTC
. | TRBJ2-5 | . | TRBV6-5 | CASSYGGDRETQYF | TGTGCCAGCAGTTACGGGGGCGATAGGGAGACCCAGTACTTC